The present entry profiles one TCR beta chain with its context. A read error may produce the germline difference seen at one junction end. This CDR3 is built from 12 residues. The entry originates in a study of molecular identifiers for immune sequencing clone quantification. Previously reported methods and listed TCR primers produced the bulk TCR libraries. TCRdb used MiXCR to reprocess the PCR reads, holding one entry per CDR3 protein. The sample shows approximately 550,000 distinct CDR3 sequences, over 20% of them seen only once. This sequence originates from a human donor in good health. Some libraries in this study had Jurkat cell RNA spiked in. V is TRBV5-3 and J is TRBJ2-7, with a possible D match to TRBD1 (6 bases). TRBV5-3 carries the ORF label, with uncertain function. Sequenced material: naive CD8+ T cells from blood, with Jurkat cell RNA spiked in. Specified subset: FACS-sorted CD8+CD4-CCR7+CD45RA+ naive T cells. The CDR3 nucleotides read TGTGCCAGCAGCTTGTACAGGGCCGAGCAGTACTTC. This sequence encodes CASSLYRAEQYF.